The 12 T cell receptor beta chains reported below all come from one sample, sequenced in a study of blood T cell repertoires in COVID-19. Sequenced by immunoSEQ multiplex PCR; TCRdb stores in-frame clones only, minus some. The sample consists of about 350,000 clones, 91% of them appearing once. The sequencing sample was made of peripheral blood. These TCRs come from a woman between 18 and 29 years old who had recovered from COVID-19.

CDR3 residues: CASSLHRTFGQSDYDEQFF. The CDR3 DNA reads TGTGCCAGCTCACTCCACCGCACCTTCGGACAGTCTGATTATGATGAGCAGTTCTTC. This sequence joins TRBV18 and TRBJ2-1, with D tentatively TRBD1 (6 bases). Germline CDR1 is KGHSH and CDR2 is LQKENI. The germline V and J ends were trimmed by 4 bases and 8 bases, with 30 bases remaining between them. There are 19 residues in the CDR3.

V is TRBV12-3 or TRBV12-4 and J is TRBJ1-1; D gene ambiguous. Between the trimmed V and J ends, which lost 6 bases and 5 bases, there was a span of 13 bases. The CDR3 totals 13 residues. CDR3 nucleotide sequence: TGTGCCAGCAGGGCGGGTTCTGGGACTGAAGCTTTCTTT. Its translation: CASRAGSGTEAFF.

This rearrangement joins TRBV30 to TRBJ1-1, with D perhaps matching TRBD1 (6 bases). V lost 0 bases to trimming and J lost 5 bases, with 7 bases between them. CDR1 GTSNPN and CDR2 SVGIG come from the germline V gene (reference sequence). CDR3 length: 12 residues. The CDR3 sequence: CAWSVTGTEAFF. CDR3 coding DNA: TGTGCCTGGAGTGTAACAGGGACTGAAGCTTTCTTT.

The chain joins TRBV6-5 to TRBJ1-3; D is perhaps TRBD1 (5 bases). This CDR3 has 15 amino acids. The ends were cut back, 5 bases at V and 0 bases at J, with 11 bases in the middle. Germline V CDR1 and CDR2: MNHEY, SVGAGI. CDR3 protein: CASSTTGVSGNTIYF. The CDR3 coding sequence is TGTGCCAGCAGTACAACAGGAGTCTCTGGAAACACCATATATTTT.

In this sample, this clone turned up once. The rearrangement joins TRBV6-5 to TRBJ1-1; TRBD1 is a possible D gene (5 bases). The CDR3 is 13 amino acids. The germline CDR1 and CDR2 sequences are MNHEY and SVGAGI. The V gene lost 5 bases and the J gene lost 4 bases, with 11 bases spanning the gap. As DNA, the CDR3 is TGTGCCAGCAGTAAGGACACCAGCACTGAAGCTTTCTTT. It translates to CASSKDTSTEAFF.

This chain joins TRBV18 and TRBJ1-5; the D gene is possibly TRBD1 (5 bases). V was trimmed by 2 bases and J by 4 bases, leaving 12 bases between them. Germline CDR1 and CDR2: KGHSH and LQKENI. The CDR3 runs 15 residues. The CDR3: CASSPFGAENQPQHF. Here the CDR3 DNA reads TGTGCCAGCTCACCATTTGGGGCCGAGAATCAGCCCCAGCATTTT.

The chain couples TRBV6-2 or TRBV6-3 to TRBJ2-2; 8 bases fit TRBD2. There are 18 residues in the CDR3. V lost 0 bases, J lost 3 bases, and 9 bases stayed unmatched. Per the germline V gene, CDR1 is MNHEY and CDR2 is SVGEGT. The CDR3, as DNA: TGTGCCAGCAGTTACTCCAGCGGGAGAACGGAGCACACCGGGGAGCTGTTTTTT. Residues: CASSYSSGRTEHTGELFF.

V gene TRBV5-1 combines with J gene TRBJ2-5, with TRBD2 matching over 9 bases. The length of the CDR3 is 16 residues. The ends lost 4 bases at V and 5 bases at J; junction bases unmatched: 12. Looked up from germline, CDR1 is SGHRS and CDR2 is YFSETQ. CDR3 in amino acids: CASSGEGGRARETQYF. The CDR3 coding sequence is TGCGCCAGCAGCGGCGAGGGCGGGAGGGCCCGGGAGACCCAGTACTTC.

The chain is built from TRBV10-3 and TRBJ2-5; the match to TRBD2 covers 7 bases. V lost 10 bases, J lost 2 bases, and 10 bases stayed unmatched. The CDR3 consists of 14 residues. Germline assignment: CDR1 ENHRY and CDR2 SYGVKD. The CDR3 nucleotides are TGTGCCACCCCGGACGGGGGGAGGCAAGAGACCCAGTACTTC. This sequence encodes CATPDGGRQETQYF.

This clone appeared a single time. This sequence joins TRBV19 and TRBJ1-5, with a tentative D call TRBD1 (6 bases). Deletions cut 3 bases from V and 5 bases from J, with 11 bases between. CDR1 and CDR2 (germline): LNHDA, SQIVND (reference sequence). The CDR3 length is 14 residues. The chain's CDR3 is CASSIGGHDQPQHF. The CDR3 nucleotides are TGTGCCAGTAGTATCGGGGGGCACGATCAGCCCCAGCATTTT.

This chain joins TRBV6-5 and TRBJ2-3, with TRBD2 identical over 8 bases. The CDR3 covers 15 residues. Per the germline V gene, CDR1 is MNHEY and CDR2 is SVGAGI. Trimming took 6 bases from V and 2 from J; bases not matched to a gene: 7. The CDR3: CASRGRLAFTDTQYF. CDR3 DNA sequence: TGTGCCAGCAGGGGAAGACTAGCGTTCACAGATACGCAGTATTTT.

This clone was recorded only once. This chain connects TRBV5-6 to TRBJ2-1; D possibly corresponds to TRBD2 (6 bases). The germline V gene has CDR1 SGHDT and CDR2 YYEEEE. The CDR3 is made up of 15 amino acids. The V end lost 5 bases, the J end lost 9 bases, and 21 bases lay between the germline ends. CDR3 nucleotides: TGTGCCAGCAGGCCTCGAGGCGGGGCATATGGTGAGCAGTTCTTC. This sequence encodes CASRPRGGAYGEQFF. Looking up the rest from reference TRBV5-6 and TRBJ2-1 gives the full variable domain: DAGVTQSPTHLIKTRGQQVTLRCSPKSGHDTVSWYQQALGQGPQFIFQYYEEEERQRGNFPDRFSGHQFPNYSSELNVNALLLGDSALYLCASRPRGGAYGEQFFGPGTRLTVL.